Listed below are T cell receptor beta chains from one sample, sequenced in a study of shared clonotypes between healthy human individuals. Repertoires were generated with immunoSEQ multiplex PCR, while TCRdb's copy carries only in-frame clones and drops some. Among some 1.4 million clones listed, over 95% were seen once. Sequencing was performed on naive CD4+ T cells sorted from blood. The receptor source for this set is a man aged 25 to 40 in good health. Each CDR3 is given with its conserved first and last residue. A D gene is named only where the DNA matches it firmly. Expanded clones get a size class; other rows say once, few or many, or leave the size out.

j_call d_call cdr3_length clone_size v_call cdr3_aa cdr3_nt
TRBJ2-5 - 15 - TRBV7-2 CASSTGTLAPETQYF TGTGCCAGCAGCACCGGGACCTTAGCCCCAGAGACCCAGTACTTC
TRBJ2-6 - 17 - TRBV11-2 CASSLVTARAGANVLTF TGTGCCAGCAGCTTAGTGACAGCTCGGGCTGGGGCCAACGTCCTGACTTTC
TRBJ2-2 - 17 few TRBV4-3 CASTAAQAGLNTGELFF TGCGCCAGCACCGCAGCCCAGGCAGGACTAAACACCGGGGAGCTGTTTTTT
TRBJ2-3 TRBD2 16 once TRBV7-9 CASSLVGRGETDTQYF TGTGCCAGCAGCTTAGTCGGGAGGGGAGAGACAGATACGCAGTATTTT
TRBJ1-3 - 15 - TRBV9 CASSVDGGRGNTIYF TGTGCCAGCAGCGTAGATGGGGGAAGAGGAAACACCATATATTTT
TRBJ2-7 - 15 few TRBV5-4 CASSLEAARSYEQYF TGTGCCAGCAGCCTAGAGGCGGCGCGGTCCTACGAGCAGTACTTC
TRBJ2-1 - 13 - TRBV7-9 CASSMGGYSEQFF TGTGCCAGCTCTATGGGGGGCTACAGTGAGCAGTTCTTC
TRBJ2-7 - 14 - TRBV5-4 CASSFGAASYEQYF TGTGCCAGCAGCTTCGGGGCTGCTTCATACGAGCAGTACTTC
TRBJ1-5 - 15 - TRBV5-8 CASSRRGWSNQPQHF TGTGCCAGCAGCAGGAGGGGATGGAGCAATCAGCCCCAGCATTTT
TRBJ2-7 - 13 - TRBV30 CAWSENLPYEQYF TGTGCCTGGAGTGAGAACCTGCCCTACGAGCAGTACTTC
TRBJ2-1 - 12 once TRBV2 CASSGTGNEQFF TGTGCCAGCAGTGGAACGGGAAATGAGCAGTTCTTC
TRBJ2-5 TRBD2 16 - TRBV27 CASSIVAGSFQETQYF TGTGCCAGCAGTATTGTAGCGGGATCTTTCCAAGAGACCCAGTACTTC
TRBJ2-3 TRBD2 14 - TRBV5-1 CASRGAGYTDTQYF TGCGCCAGCAGGGGAGCGGGATACACAGATACGCAGTATTTT
TRBJ1-1 TRBD1 13 - TRBV7-8 CASSFTGGGQAFF TGTGCCAGCAGCTTTACAGGGGGAGGACAAGCTTTCTTT
TRBJ2-3 - 14 - TRBV5-1 CASSLEGPSDTQYF TGCGCCAGCAGCTTGGAAGGGCCTTCGGATACGCAGTATTTT
TRBJ1-1 - 16 - TRBV7-6 CASSLVVLRTDTEAFF TGTGCCAGCAGCTTAGTAGTGCTTCGGACTGACACTGAAGCTTTCTTT
TRBJ2-7 - 14 - TRBV6-1 CASSSGTRTYEQYF TGTGCCAGCAGTTCCGGGACACGCACCTACGAGCAGTACTTC
TRBJ2-7 - 12 - TRBV30 CAWGDTTYEQYF TGTGCCTGGGGTGACACCACCTACGAGCAGTACTTC